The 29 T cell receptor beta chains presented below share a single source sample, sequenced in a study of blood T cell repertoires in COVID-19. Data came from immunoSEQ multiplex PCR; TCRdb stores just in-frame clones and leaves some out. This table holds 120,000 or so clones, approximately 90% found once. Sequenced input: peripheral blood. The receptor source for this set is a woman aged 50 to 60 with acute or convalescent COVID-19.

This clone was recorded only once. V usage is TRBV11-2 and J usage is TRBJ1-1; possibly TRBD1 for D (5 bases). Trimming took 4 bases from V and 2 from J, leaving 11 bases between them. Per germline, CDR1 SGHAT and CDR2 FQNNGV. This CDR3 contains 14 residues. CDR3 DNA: TGTGCCAGCAGCTCCTTACAGGTAAACACTGAAGCTTTCTTT. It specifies CASSSLQVNTEAFF. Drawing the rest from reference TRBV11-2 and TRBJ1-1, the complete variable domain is EAGVAQSPRYKIIEKRQSVAFWCNPISGHATLYWYQQILGQGPKLLIQFQNNGVVDDSQLPKDRFSAERLKGVDSTLKIQPAKLEDSAVYLCASSSLQVNTEAFFGQGTRLTVV.

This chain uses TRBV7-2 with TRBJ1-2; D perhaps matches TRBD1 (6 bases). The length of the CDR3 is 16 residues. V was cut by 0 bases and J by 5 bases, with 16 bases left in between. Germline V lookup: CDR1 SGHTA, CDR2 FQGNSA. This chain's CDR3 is CASSLARGGAGYGYTF. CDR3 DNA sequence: TGTGCCAGCAGCTTAGCTAGGGGGGGCGCGGGGTATGGCTACACCTTC.

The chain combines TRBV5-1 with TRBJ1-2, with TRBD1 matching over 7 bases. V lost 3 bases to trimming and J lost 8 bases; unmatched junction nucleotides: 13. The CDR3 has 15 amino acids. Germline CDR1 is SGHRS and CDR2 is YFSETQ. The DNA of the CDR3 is TGCGCCAGCAGCTCCTATCTAACACAGGGGCCAGGCTACACCTTC. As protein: CASSSYLTQGPGYTF.

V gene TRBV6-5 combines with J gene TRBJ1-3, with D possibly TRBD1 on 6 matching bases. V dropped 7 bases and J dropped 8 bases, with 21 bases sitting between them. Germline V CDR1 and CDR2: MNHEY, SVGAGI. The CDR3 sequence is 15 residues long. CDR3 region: CASIRSPGAADTIYF. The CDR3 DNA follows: TGTGCCAGCATCCGATCCCCAGGGGCGGCGGACACCATATATTTT.

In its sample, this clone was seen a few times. The CDR3 nucleotides read TGTGCCAGTAGCATTACCGGGACAGACTTGCAGCCCCAGCATTTT. Its protein product is CASSITGTDLQPQHF. The chain recombines TRBV19 with TRBJ1-5; 7 nucleotides match TRBD1. This CDR3 is 15 amino acids long. Germline trimming cut 6 bases from V and 7 bases from J; bases unmatched to any gene: 12. The germline V gene has CDR1 LNHDA and CDR2 SQIVND (reference sequence).

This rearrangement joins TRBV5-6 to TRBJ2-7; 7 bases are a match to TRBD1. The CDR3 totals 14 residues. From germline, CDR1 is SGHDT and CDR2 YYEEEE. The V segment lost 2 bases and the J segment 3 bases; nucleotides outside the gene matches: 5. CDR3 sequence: CASSFPGQNYEQYF. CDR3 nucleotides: TGTGCCAGCAGCTTCCCGGGACAGAACTACGAGCAGTACTTC.

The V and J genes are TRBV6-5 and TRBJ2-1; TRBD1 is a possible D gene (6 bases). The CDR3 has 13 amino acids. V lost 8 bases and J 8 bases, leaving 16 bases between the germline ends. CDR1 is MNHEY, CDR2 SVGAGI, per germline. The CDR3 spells CASSKDRMYEQFF. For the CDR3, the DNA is TGTGCCAGCTCTAAGGACAGAATGTATGAGCAGTTCTTC.

The chain's CDR3 is CASSLVAGSNQPQHF. DNA of the CDR3: TGTGCCAGCAGCTTAGTGGCAGGGAGCAATCAGCCCCAGCATTTT. The chain joins TRBV7-2 to TRBJ1-5; D might be TRBD1 (5 bases). The CDR3 sequence is 15 residues long. Between the trimmed V and J ends, which lost 1 base and 1 base, there was a span of 8 bases. The germline gives CDR1 SGHTA, CDR2 FQGNSA.

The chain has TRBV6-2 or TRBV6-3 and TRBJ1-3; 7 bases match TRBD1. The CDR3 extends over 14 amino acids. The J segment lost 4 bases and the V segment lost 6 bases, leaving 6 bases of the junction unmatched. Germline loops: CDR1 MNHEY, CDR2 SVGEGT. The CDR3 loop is CASSEGGSGNTIYF. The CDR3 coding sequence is TGTGCCAGCAGCGAAGGGGGCTCGGGAAACACCATATATTTT.

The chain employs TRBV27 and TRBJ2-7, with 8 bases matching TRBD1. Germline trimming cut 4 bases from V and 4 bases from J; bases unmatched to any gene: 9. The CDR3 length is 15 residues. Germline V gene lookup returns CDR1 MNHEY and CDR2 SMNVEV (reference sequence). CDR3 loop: CASSYSGTGLYEQYF. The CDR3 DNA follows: TGTGCCAGCAGTTACTCCGGGACAGGTCTATACGAGCAGTACTTC.

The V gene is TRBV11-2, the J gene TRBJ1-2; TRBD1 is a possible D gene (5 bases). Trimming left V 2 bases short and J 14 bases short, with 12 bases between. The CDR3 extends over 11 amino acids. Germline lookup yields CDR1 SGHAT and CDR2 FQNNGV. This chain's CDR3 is CASSLKTEITF. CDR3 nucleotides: TGTGCCAGCAGCTTAAAGACAGAAATAACCTTC. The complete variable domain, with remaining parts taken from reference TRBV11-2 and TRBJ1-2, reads EAGVAQSPRYKIIEKRQSVAFWCNPISGHATLYWYQQILGQGPKLLIQFQNNGVVDDSQLPKDRFSAERLKGVDSTLKIQPAKLEDSAVYLCASSLKTEITFGSGTRLTVV.

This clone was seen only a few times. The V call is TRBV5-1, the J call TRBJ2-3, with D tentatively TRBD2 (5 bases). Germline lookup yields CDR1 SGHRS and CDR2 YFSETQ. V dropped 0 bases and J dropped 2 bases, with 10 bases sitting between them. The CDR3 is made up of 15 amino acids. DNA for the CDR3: TGCGCCAGCAGCTTGGGTAGCGACTACACAGATACGCAGTATTTT. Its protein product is CASSLGSDYTDTQYF.

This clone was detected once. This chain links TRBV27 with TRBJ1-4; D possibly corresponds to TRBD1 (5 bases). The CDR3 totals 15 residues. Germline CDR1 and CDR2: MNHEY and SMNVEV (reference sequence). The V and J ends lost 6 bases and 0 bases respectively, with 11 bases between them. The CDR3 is CASRAGTATNEKLFF. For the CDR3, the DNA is TGTGCCAGCAGAGCTGGGACTGCAACTAATGAAAAACTGTTTTTT.

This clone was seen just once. CDR3 in amino acids: CASSVRDSYNSPLHF. The CDR3 coding sequence is TGTGCCAGCAGTGTTCGGGACAGCTATAATTCACCCCTCCACTTT. V is TRBV27 and J is TRBJ1-6, with 7 bases that match TRBD1. This CDR3 spans 15 amino acids. Trimming cost V 5 bases and J 3 bases; bases outside gene matches: 4. The V gene's germline CDR1 is MNHEY and CDR2 SMNVEV (reference sequence).

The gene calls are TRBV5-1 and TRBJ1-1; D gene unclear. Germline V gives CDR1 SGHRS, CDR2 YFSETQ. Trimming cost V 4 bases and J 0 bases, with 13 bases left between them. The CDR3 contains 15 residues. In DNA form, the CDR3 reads TGCGCCAGCAGCCCGAGGGTACAGATGAACACTGAAGCTTTCTTT. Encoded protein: CASSPRVQMNTEAFF.

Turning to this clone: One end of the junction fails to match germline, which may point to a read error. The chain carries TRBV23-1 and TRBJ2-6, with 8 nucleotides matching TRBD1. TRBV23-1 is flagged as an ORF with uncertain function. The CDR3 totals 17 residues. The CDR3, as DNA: TGCGCGAGCAGGAGGAGACAGGGGTCCTCTGGGGCCAACGTCCTGACTTTC. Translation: CASRRRQGSSGANVLTF.

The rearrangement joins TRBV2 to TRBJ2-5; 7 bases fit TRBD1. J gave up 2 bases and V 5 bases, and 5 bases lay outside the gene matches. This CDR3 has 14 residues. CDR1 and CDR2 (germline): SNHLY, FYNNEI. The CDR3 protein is CASSSGTAQETQYF. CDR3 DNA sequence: TGTGCCAGCAGTTCCGGGACAGCTCAAGAGACCCAGTACTTC.

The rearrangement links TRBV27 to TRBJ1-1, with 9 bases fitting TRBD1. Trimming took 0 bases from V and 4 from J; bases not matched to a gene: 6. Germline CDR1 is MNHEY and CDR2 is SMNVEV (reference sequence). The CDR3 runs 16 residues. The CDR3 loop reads CASSLSPTGGGTEAFF. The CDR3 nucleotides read TGTGCCAGCAGTTTATCCCCGACAGGGGGTGGCACTGAAGCTTTCTTT.

The CDR3 sequence is CASSLDSGRGADTQYF. The CDR3, as DNA: TGTGCCAGCAGCTTAGATAGCGGGAGAGGGGCAGATACGCAGTATTTT. The chain uses TRBV13 and TRBJ2-3; 9 positions agree with TRBD2. Germline V gene data show CDR1 as PRHDT and CDR2 as FYEKMQ (reference sequence). The junction had 6 bases not matched to a gene; V was cut back by 1 base and J by 4 bases. The CDR3 runs to 16 residues.

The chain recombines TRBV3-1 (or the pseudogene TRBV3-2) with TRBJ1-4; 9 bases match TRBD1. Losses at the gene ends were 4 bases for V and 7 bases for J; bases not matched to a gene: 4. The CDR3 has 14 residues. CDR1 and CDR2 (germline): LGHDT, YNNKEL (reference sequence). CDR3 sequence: CASSLTGGGEKLFF. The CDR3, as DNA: TGTGCCAGCAGCCTGACAGGGGGTGGTGAAAAACTGTTTTTT.

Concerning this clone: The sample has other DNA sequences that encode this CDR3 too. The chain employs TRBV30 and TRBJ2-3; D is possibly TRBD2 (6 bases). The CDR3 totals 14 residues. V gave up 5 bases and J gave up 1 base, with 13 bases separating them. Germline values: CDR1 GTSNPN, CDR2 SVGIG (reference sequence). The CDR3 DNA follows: TGTGCCTGGTCGCGCGGAGGGCGCACAGATACGCAGTATTTT. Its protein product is CAWSRGGRTDTQYF.

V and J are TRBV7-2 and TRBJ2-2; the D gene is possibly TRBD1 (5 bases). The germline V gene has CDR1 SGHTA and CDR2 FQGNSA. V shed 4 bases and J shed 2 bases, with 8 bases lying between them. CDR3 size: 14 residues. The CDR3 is CASSSTVNTGELFF. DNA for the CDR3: TGTGCCAGCAGCTCGACAGTAAACACCGGGGAGCTGTTTTTT. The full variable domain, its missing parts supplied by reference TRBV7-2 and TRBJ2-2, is GAGVSQSPSNKVTEKGKDVELRCDPISGHTALYWYRQSLGQGLEFLIYFQGNSAPDKSGLPSDRFSAERTGGSVSTLTIQRTQQEDSAVYLCASSSTVNTGELFFGEGSRLTVL.

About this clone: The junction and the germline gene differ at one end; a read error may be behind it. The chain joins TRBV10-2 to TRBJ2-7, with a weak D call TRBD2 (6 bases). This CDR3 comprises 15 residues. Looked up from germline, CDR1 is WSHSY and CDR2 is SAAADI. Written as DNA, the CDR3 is TGCGCCAGCAGTGAGTCATGGGGGGTCTCCGACGAGCAGTACTTC. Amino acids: CASSESWGVSDEQYF.

This CDR3 reads CASSVGSTGELFF. The CDR3, as DNA: TGTGCCAGCAGCGTAGGGAGCACCGGGGAGCTGTTTTTT. V and J are TRBV5-6 and TRBJ2-2, with D perhaps TRBD2 (5 bases). The germline V gene has CDR1 SGHDT and CDR2 YYEEEE. This CDR3 is built from 13 residues. V lost 4 bases to trimming and J lost 4 bases, with 8 bases between them.

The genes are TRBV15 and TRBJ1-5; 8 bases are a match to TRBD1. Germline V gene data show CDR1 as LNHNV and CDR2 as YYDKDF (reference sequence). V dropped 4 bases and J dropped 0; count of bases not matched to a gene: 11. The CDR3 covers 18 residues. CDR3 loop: CATSISTGGFSSNQPQHF. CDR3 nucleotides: TGTGCCACCAGCATTTCAACAGGGGGATTTAGTAGCAATCAGCCCCAGCATTTT.

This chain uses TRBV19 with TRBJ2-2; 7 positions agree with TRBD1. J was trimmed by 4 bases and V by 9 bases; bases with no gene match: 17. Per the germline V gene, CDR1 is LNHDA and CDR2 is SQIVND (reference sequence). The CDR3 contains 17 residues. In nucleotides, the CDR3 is TGTGCCAGCATGATTGACCCCGGGACAGTCCCCACCGGGGAGCTGTTTTTT. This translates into CASMIDPGTVPTGELFF.

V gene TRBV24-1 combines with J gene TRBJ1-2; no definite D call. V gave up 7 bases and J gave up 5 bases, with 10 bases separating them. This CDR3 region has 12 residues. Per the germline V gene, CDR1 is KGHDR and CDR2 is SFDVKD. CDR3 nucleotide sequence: TGTGCCACCAGAAACAGACGTTATGGCTACACCTTC. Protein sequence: CATRNRRYGYTF.

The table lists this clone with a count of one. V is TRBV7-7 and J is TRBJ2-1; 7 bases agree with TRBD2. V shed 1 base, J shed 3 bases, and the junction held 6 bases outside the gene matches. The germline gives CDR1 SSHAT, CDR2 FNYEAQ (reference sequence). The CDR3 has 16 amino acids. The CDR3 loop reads CASSLDAGANYNEQFF. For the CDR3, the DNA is TGTGCCAGCAGCTTAGATGCGGGAGCCAACTACAATGAGCAGTTCTTC.

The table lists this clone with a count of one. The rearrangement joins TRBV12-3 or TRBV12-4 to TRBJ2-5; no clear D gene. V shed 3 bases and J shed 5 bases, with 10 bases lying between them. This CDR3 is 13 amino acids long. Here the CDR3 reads CASSLVDMETQYF. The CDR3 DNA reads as TGTGCCAGCAGTTTGGTAGACATGGAGACCCAGTACTTC.